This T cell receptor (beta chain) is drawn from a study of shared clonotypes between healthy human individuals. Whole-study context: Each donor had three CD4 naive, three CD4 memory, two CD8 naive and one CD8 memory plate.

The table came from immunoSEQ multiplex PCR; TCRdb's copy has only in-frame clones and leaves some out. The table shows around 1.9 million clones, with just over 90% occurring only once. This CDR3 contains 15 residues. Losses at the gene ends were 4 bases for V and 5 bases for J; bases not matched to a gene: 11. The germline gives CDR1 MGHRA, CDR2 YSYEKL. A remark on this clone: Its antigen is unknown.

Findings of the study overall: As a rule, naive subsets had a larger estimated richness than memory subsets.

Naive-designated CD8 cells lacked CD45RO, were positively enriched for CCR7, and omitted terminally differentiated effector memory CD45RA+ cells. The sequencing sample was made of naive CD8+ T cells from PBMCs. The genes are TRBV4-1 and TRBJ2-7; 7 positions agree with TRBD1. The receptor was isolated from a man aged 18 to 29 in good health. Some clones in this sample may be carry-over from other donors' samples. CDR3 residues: CASSPRQGMIHEQYF. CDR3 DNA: TGCGCCAGCAGCCCCCGACAGGGTATGATACACGAGCAGTACTTC.